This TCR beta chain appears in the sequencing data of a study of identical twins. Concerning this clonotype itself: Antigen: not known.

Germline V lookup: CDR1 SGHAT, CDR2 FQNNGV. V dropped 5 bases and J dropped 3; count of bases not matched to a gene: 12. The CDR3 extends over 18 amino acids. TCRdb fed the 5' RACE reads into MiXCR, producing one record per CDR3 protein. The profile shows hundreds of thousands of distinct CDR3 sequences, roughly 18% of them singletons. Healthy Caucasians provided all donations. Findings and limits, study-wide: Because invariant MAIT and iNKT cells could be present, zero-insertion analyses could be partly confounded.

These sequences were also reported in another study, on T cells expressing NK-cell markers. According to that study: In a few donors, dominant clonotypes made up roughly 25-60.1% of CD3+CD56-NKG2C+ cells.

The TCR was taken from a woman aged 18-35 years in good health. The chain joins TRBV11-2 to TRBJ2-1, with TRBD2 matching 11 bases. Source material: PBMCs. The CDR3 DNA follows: TGTGCCAGCAGCACACCAGTGGCGACTAGCGGGGTCTACAATGAGCAGTTCTTC. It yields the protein CASSTPVATSGVYNEQFF.